One T cell receptor (beta chain) is described in this entry. This record comes from a study of blood T cell repertoires in COVID-19. Profiled with immunoSEQ multiplex PCR; TCRdb holds only in-frame clones, not every one. The table lists over 250,000 clones, approximately 88% of them singletons. This study enrolled people aged roughly 18 to 90 from about 24 US geographic areas. Cohorts were assigned according to the clinical history that participants reported. Germline CDR1 is MNHEY and CDR2 is SMNVEV (reference sequence). With 5 bases clipped from V and 0 bases from J, the junction kept 6 bases outside the gene matches. CDR3 length: 15 residues.

The receptor's source is a woman younger than 30 who had recovered from COVID-19. The V gene is TRBV27, the J gene TRBJ1-1, with TRBD1 matching 7 bases. Sequences were obtained from PBMCs or T cells enriched from blood (not recorded which). This CDR3 reads CASSNRGPMNTEAFF. CDR3 sequence (DNA): TGTGCCAGCAGTAACAGGGGTCCCATGAACACTGAAGCTTTCTTT.